Following are 5 T cell receptor beta chains from one sample sequenced in a study of CD8 T cells in Susac syndrome. It was with random hexamers that about 0.45 to 1 ug RNA was reverse transcribed. TCRdb used MiXCR to reprocess the immunoSEQ multiplex PCR reads, holding one entry per CDR3 protein. Of around 280,000 distinct CDR3 sequences listed, 90% to 95% are singletons. The sample was CD4+ T cells from PBMCs. The receptors here all came from a human donor with multiple sclerosis.

The V and J genes are TRBV19 and TRBJ1-6; TRBD1 matches 9 bases. The CDR3 runs 15 residues. The germline V gene encodes CDR1 LNHDA and CDR2 SQIVND (reference sequence). Trimming cost V 0 bases and J 10 bases; bases outside gene matches: 4. The CDR3 reads CASSIEGQGRSPLHF. The CDR3 coding sequence is TGTGCCAGTAGTATAGAGGGACAGGGACGATCACCCCTCCACTTT.

This chain joins TRBV19 and TRBJ1-5, with TRBD1 as a possible D gene (5 bases). Germline assignment: CDR1 LNHDA and CDR2 SQIVND (reference sequence). The V and J ends lost 7 bases and 1 base respectively, with 8 bases between them. This CDR3 contains 13 residues. CDR3: CASNGDSNQPQHF. The DNA for the CDR3 is TGTGCCAGTAACGGGGACAGCAATCAGCCCCAGCATTTT. The full variable domain, completed using reference TRBV19 and TRBJ1-5, is DGGITQSPKYLFRKEGQNVTLSCEQNLNHDAMYWYRQDPGQGLRLIYYSQIVNDFQKGDIAEGYSVSREKKESFPLTVTSAQKNPTAFYLCASNGDSNQPQHFGDGTRLSIL.

This chain links TRBV18 with TRBJ1-4, with D hard to call. The CDR3 consists of 13 residues. In germline, CDR1 is KGHSH, CDR2 LQKENI. Trimming took 2 bases from V and 5 from J, leaving 6 bases between them. CDR3 residues: CASSPGVNEKLFF. CDR3 coding DNA: TGTGCCAGCTCACCAGGGGTCAATGAAAAACTGTTTTTT. The full variable domain, completed using reference TRBV18 and TRBJ1-4, is NAGVMQNPRHLVRRRGQEARLRCSPMKGHSHVYWYRQLPEEGLKFMVYLQKENIIDESGMPKERFSAEFPKEGPSILRIQQVVRGDSAAYFCASSPGVNEKLFFGSGTQLSVL.

The chain couples TRBV5-1 to TRBJ1-2, with no clear D. CDR1 and CDR2 (germline): SGHRS, YFSETQ. V was clipped by 8 bases and J by 4 bases, with 18 bases between them. This CDR3 is 14 amino acids long. CDR3 sequence: CASRVLTIFYGYTF. CDR3 DNA: TGCGCCAGTCGGGTCCTGACCATTTTCTATGGCTACACCTTC. Supplemented by reference TRBV5-1 and TRBJ1-2, the full variable domain reads KAGVTQTPRYLIKTRGQQVTLSCSPISGHRSVSWYQQTPGQGLQFLFEYFSETQRNKGNFPGRFSGRQFSNSRSEMNVSTLELGDSALYLCASRVLTIFYGYTFGSGTRLTVV.

V is TRBV5-1 and J is TRBJ1-2; 8 bases fit TRBD1. The germline CDR1 and CDR2 sequences are SGHRS and YFSETQ. The ends lost 3 bases at V and 8 bases at J; junction bases unmatched: 9. The CDR3 loop spans 14 amino acids. The CDR3 coding sequence is TGCGCCAGCAGCTACCCGGACAGGGAAGAGGGCTACACCTTC. It codes for CASSYPDREEGYTF.